The clone carrying this TCR beta chain was seen a few times. Its specificity is unknown. Sorting based on CD45RO/CCR7/CD25/CD127/CD95/CD27 separated CD4+ naive, central memory, regulatory and stem cell-like memory cells. This sample is drawn from a study of beta chain features in type 1 diabetes. The authors reverse transcribed all of the isolated RNA, so sequencing captured expressed TCRB transcripts. Using immunoSEQ multiplex PCR, the repertoire was profiled, and TCRdb retains in-frame clones only, with some absent. This table holds about 140,000 clones, 9% to 10% found once. Trimming removed 0 bases from V and 5 bases from J; junction bases left unmatched: 2. From germline, CDR1 is SEHNR and CDR2 FQNEAQ (reference sequence). CDR3 size: 14 residues. Findings and limits, study-wide: Across all four CD4+ subsets, people with type 1 diabetes showed modestly shorter TCRB CDR3s.

The TCR sequence derives from a woman in her thirties or forties in good health. The sequenced sample was central memory CD4+ T cells from blood. The chain uses TRBV7-9 and TRBJ2-3; TRBD2 aligns across 7 bases. CDR3 coding DNA: TGTGCCAGCAGCTTAGCGTCGGGGGGAGATACGCAGTATTTT. Translating gives CASSLASGGDTQYF.